A single TCR beta chain is shown here with its context. Its recognized antigen is unknown. Base qualities are not at hand, and no much larger clone is one base apart. Library preparation was by 5' RACE. The data were produced on a NextSeq 500. In the TCR library protocol, unique molecular identifiers were attached to individual cDNA molecules to correct for PCR bias and sequencing error. Sequencing covered both TCR alpha and beta chains, and within each sample the abundances of alpha and beta sequences were tightly co-correlated. As for how the authors treated the data: V gene, J gene and CDR3 annotation of TCR sequences was performed with Decombinator V4. Expanded TCRs were defined as changing significantly between any two time points under a Poisson model with p below 0.0001. TCR abundances were normalised to the total number of TCRs sequenced per sample and were expressed as counts per million. TRAV1-2 paired with TRAJ12, TRAJ20 or TRAJ33 defined MAIT TCRs, while TRAV10 paired with TRAJ18 defined iNKT TCRs. VDJdb, accessed on 1 November 2021, was searched for TCRs annotated for CMV, EBV and SARS-CoV-2, and TCRs annotated for more than one antigen were excluded. TCRdb passed the public sequencing reads through fastp at Q25 and MiXCR, retaining productive beta sequences. Merged by CDR3 protein, the rows form single entries marked with the most common genes and DNA. The V and J calls and clone size are TCRdb's, not the authors'. This sample comprises tens of thousands of distinct CDR3 sequences, over 12% of them detected only once. The leading ten clones occupy roughly 0.6% of the sample.

The CDR3 covers 15 residues, taking in both the cysteine and the phenylalanine. This entry keeps only the CDR3 DNA: 45 bases, framed from base 1. V was cut back by 2 bases and J by 6 bases, leaving a gap of 15 bases between them. Looking up the germline V gene yields CDR1 SGHRS and CDR2 YFSETQ. This sample stems from a study of early T cells in non-severe SARS-CoV-2 infection (dated by TCRdb to 2020 to 2023). Regarding the complete study: Bulk RNA from unsorted whole blood was used for TCR sequencing, so alpha and beta chains could not be paired. Paper-wide results and their limitations: VDJdb matching was skewed toward anti-spike CD8 responses and likely underestimated virus-specific expansions, missing private and CD4 specificities.

This was a case-control study nested in a cohort of healthcare workers in London, UK, who had nasopharyngeal swab PCR tests and blood samples taken every week. Healthcare workers were recruited during the week of the UK lockdown, between 23 and 31 March 2020, and followed weekly for up to roughly 15 weeks. The sequence joins TRBV5-1 to TRBJ2-1; the D gene is possibly TRBD1 or TRBD2, each agreeing over 5 bases. The sequence derives from an adult who was a healthcare worker with PCR-confirmed SARS-CoV-2 infection or an uninfected control (not recorded which). Sequencing was performed on whole blood. The DNA reads as follows: TGCGCCAGCAGCTTTGGGGTCAGGGAGACCAATGAGCAGTTCTTC. Translation gives CASSFGVRETNEQFF.